The following is a T cell receptor beta chain sequence with its context. What antigen it recognizes has not been identified. No base qualities exist here, and no much larger clone lies one base off it. The TCR beta CDR3 regions were amplified from RNA transcripts. The TCR CDR3 was subjected to a first round of RT-PCR using the HTBI primer set and the Qiagen OneStep RT-PCR kit. Libraries were constructed in a second round of multiplex PCR, after which size selection and purification were carried out. Libraries were sequenced paired-end with 100 bp reads on an Illumina HiSeq2000. The study's own analysis went as follows. SOAPnuke was used to process the raw data, throwing out any read that contained adapters or uncalled bases, had a mean Phred below 15, or lacked an exact constant-primer or identifier match. High-quality paired reads were merged using COPE v1.2.5, and each unique nucleotide sequence was defined as a clonotype. MiTCR v1.1 was used to align the clonotypes against IMGT TRBV, TRBD and TRBJ reference segments. The analysis was restricted to V-J combinations with a frequency above 0.0001, which together covered 99.2% of the repertoires. A TCS score was defined as the ratio between F50 (clonal expansion) and ExV (chaos), using BLOSUM62-based TCRdist between CDR3 peptides within each V-J. Welch's t-statistics and random forest reduced 450 to 600 V-J features to around 14, which were used in a naive Bayes classifier (R e1071). TCRdb trimmed the raw reads at Q25, called clones with MiXCR and kept productive beta chains. Rows are unified per CDR3 protein, each entry keeping the most common DNA and genes. The V and J calls come from TCRdb's annotation, not from the publication. Within this sample are some 600,000 distinct CDR3 sequences, with about 14% of them counted one time only. The ten largest clones take up roughly 6.2% of the sample.

Hyperthyroidism patients were aged 18 to 65 years and newly diagnosed, with disease duration of less than 2 months. Exclusion was applied to patients with uncontrolled infections, other autoimmune diseases, pregnancy or lactation. Diagnoses relied on clinical symptoms, serum thyroxine and TRAb, thyroid ultrasound and orbital computed tomography. Blood from progressor patients was collected at the time of first diagnosis with hyperthyroidism, before any ophthalmopathy symptoms had appeared. PBMCs were isolated from around 10 ml of fresh peripheral blood by Ficoll-Paque density gradient centrifugation. Progressor patients were first diagnosed with Graves' hyperthyroidism and then developed ophthalmopathy during follow-up. Total RNA was extracted with Trizol reagent, and quality was checked on an Agilent 2100 Bioanalyzer. This entry belongs to a study of T cells in Graves' hyperthyroidism and ophthalmopathy (dated by TCRdb to about 2019). About the study as a whole: Peripheral blood was collected at initial diagnosis, before any treatment. To identify TCR V-J signatures that set the groups apart, the researchers used a discovery cohort of more than 95 patients, made up of 40 to 45 with Graves' ophthalmopathy and 55 to 65 with stable Graves' hyperthyroidism. After sampling, hyperthyroidism patients received methimazole starting at 30 mg daily, and ophthalmopathy patients received high-dose intravenous methylprednisolone. The paper describes TCR Vbeta CDR3 sequencing of 140 or so peripheral blood samples, made up of around 41 ophthalmopathy patients, some 76 hyperthyroidism patients and 17 progressor patients. For training and testing, the roughly 93 patients in the discovery cohort were randomly divided in a 7:3 ratio. Thyroid tissue and blood T-cell repertoires from more than 5 Graves' hyperthyroidism patients were also compared in the study. Prospective prediction of ophthalmopathy was tested in an independent validation cohort of 18 to 20 hyperthyroidism patients and approximately 17 patients who later progressed to ophthalmopathy.

Broad study findings and their caveats: During validation, the model predicted progression to ophthalmopathy a median of about 5.9 months ahead of onset, with roughly 65% sensitivity and 72% to 80% specificity. Sample size was not statistically predetermined, and blinding of investigators to group allocation was not performed. Most expanded thyroid clonotypes (frequency above 0.001) were also found in blood, which suggests that blood repertoires may mirror thyroid immune responses. Ophthalmopathy was separated from stable hyperthyroidism by a 13 V-J signature model, with 85% to 90% sensitivity and about 81% specificity obtained in cross-validation and 80%/75% obtained in testing.

Compared with germline, V lacks 6 bases and J lacks 1 base; bases without a gene match: 5. The cysteine opens and the phenylalanine closes a CDR3 of 14 amino acids. Only the CDR3 region is kept as DNA, spanning 42 bases read in frame from base 1. As encoded in the germline V gene (reference sequence), CDR1 is LGHDT while CDR2 is YNNKEL. The sequence links TRBV3-1 to TRBJ1-1; 7 bases in between match TRBD1. This receptor was taken from a woman between 25 and 40 years old with Graves' hyperthyroidism that later progressed to Graves' ophthalmopathy. Material for sequencing was blood. The CDR3: CASSRDSWNTEAFF. The DNA is TGTGCCAGCAGTCGGGACAGCTGGAACACTGAAGCTTTCTTT.